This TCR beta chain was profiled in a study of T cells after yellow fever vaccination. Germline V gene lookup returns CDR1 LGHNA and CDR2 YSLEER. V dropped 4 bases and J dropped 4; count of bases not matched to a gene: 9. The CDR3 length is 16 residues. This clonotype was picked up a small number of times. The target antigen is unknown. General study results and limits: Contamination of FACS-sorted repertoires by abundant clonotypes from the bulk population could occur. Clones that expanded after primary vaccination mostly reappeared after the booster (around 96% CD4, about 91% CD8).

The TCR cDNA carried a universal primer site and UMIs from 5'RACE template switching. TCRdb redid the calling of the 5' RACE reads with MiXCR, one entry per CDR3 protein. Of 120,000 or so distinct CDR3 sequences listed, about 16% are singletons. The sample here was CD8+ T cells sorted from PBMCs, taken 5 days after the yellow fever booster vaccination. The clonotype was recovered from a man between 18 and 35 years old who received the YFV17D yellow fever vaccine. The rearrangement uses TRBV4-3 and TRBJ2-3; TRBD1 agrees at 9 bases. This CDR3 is CASSPQRDRVSDTQYF. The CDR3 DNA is TGCGCCAGCAGCCCTCAGAGGGACAGGGTGTCAGATACGCAGTATTTT.